This is a list of T cell receptor beta chains from one sample in a study of blood T cell repertoires in COVID-19. TCRdb's copy holds only in-frame clones and misses some; the assay was immunoSEQ multiplex PCR. The table shows under 350,000 clones, with 80% to 90% occurring only once. The source material was PBMCs or T cells enriched from blood (not recorded which). The receptors stem from a woman in her thirties or forties with acute COVID-19. The conserved cysteine and the conserved F or W are not part of the CDR3 here.

TRBV7-9,TRBJ2-1,ASRIGTNTYNEQF
TRBV28,TRBJ2-1,ASSSLSGGFYNEQF
TRBV3-1/TRBV3-2,TRBJ2-1,ASSQVRGLAGAEQF
TRBV5-6,TRBJ2-6,ASSLPLETGANVLT
TRBV5-4,TRBJ2-7,ASRVGGSYEQY
TRBV2,TRBJ1-4,ASSDEQTKTNEKLF
TRBV6-5,TRBJ1-4,ASSSGTVAEKLF
TRBV5-4,TRBJ2-7,ASSLDRLREQY
TRBV7-3,TRBJ2-1,ASSLGLDENEQF
TRBV7-6,TRBJ1-1,ASSLKQGGTYEAF
TRBV29-1,TRBJ2-7,SVGTKRGNEQY
TRBV10-3,TRBJ2-2,AIDASAARGTGELF
TRBV7-3,TRBJ2-2,ASSPRLGTNTGELF
TRBV18,TRBJ2-4,ASSPQGQAKNIQY
TRBV5-6,TRBJ2-3,ASSARQGFADTQY
TRBV14,TRBJ1-2,ASSQTGTGGMDGYT
TRBV29-1,TRBJ1-2,SVEELGGYGYT
TRBV7-8,TRBJ2-7,ASSLLFSAGWLEQY
TRBV6-5,TRBJ1-5,ASSWTGGNQPQH
TRBV7-3,TRBJ1-1,ASSPTGTPNTEAF
TRBV4-3,TRBJ2-1,ASSPTSAGYNEQF
TRBV7-9,TRBJ2-7,ASSTLQGTSSEQY
TRBV2,TRBJ1-3,ASRGQGAKIDTIY
TRBV7-9,TRBJ2-2,ASSPQGRDTGELF
TRBV9,TRBJ2-1,ASSVGPGSSYNEQF
TRBV3-1/TRBV3-2,TRBJ1-4,ASSQVSKGVPKLF
TRBV14,TRBJ2-1,ASSAVAGHSYNEQF
TRBV5-4,TRBJ1-6,ASRRGGEDNSPLH
TRBV7-9,TRBJ2-1,ASSATDEQF
TRBV9,TRBJ1-6,ASSVEGVPLH
TRBV3-1/TRBV3-2,TRBJ2-3,ASSHPGLAVTDTQY
TRBV5-8,TRBJ1-2,ASSPLNRQPGGYT
TRBV19,TRBJ2-4,ASSIPVAKNIQY
TRBV11-2,TRBJ2-1,ASSYDGGTYNEQF
TRBV4-2,TRBJ1-4,ASSQEGTGRTNEKLF
TRBV19,TRBJ1-6,ASSRQNNSPLH
TRBV7-2,TRBJ2-7,ASSSTSGGTYEQY
TRBV2,TRBJ2-7,ASSEVTVGESSHEQY
TRBV9,TRBJ1-4,ASSVDGGGVNEKLF
TRBV5-1,TRBJ2-7,ASSSQGNYEQY
TRBV5-5,TRBJ1-1,ASSLAEQTKAF